This TCR beta chain stems from a study of blood T cell repertoires in COVID-19 (dated by TCRdb to about 2020). For the study in its entirety: Collaborator samples came from the United States, Italy and Spain and covered acute and convalescent phases of COVID-19. A freely available public database, intended as a resource for researchers studying the immune response to SARS-CoV-2, is where the repertoires were released. The dataset comprised deeply sampled blood TCRbeta repertoires from subjects exposed to, actively infected with, or recovered from COVID-19. Where HLA class I and class II types were available, the types were taken from metadata supplied by the sample provider, not from assay-based typing. Samples were obtained from the ongoing ImmuneRACE study (first 160 participants) and from roughly 1,300 subjects provided by 6 global collaborators. The material from the prospective study consisted of cDNA or gDNA derived from T cells, B-cell-depleted T cells, or PBMCs. Sample metadata almost always included a de-identified subject ID, COVID-19 status, age in years and sex.

Including cysteine and phenylalanine, the CDR3 has 15 amino acids. Solely the CDR3 DNA is kept, with 45 bases framed from the first base. The germline V gene (reference sequence) yields MNHEY for CDR1 and SMNVEV for CDR2. Trimming at the junction amounts to 8 bases on V and 1 base on J, and the germline ends lie 17 bases apart. The immunoSEQ Assay, a bias-controlled multiplex PCR, was used to amplify TCRbeta CDR3 regions from genomic DNA. The published analysis was carried out like this. Within the assay, amplification of reference gene primers was used to estimate how many nucleated cells each sample contained. To quantify the absolute abundance of each unique TCRbeta CDR3 rearrangement, sequence reads were collapsed and filtered. For each sample, productive Simpson clonality was calculated as the square root of Simpson's diversity index over productive rearrangements. TCRdb carries this immuneACCESS record with in-frame sequences only. Its versions omit some clonotypes, under half of them owing to an unresolved V gene in the studies checked, with the rest unexplained. The DNA gave D and trimming, while V, J and clone size come from that table. The table for this sample lists some 330,000 clones; around 83% of them were counted only once. The ten largest make up about 4.8% of the sample.

Overall results and qualifications from the work: The amount of clinical and demographic metadata varied by source and participant and was provided uncurated.

In the prospective study, participants were roughly 18 to 100 years old, resided in about two dozen geographic areas of the United States, and were enrolled through a virtual design. In the prospective study, cohorts were assigned on the basis of participant-reported clinical history obtained from a screening survey and a study questionnaire. Recovered participants in ImmuneRACE Cohort 3 were defined by two consecutive negative NP/OP PCR tests, clearance by a healthcare professional, or resolution of symptoms. In the prospective study, mobile phlebotomists collected whole blood, serum and a nasopharyngeal or oropharyngeal swab from each participant. Additional blood draws and questionnaires over an approximately 2-month period could optionally be provided by prospective study participants. Before DNA extraction, blood samples from the prospective study were shipped at room temperature or frozen.

As regards this clone: The antigen it binds to is not known. There are no base qualities to consult, and no much larger clone falls within one base.

Sequencing was performed on PBMCs or T cells enriched from blood (not recorded which). The TCR originated in a woman between 50 and 59 years old who had recovered from COVID-19. The rearranged segments are TRBV27 and TRBJ1-1; the D gene cannot be resolved reliably. Read as DNA, the sequence is TGTGCCAGCGGCCACATACTACACGGGAACACTGAAGCTTTCTTT. This gives the protein CASGHILHGNTEAFF.